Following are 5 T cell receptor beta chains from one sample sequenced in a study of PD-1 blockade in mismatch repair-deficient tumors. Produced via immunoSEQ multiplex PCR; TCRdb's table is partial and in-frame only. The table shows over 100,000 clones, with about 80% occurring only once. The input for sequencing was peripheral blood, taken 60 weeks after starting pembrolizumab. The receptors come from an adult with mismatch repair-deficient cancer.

In DNA, the CDR3 is TGTGCCAGCAGCTTAGGGTATAGAGAGAACTACACCTTC. It yields the protein CASSLGYRENYTF. The gene calls are TRBV7-9 and TRBJ1-2; D is unclear. The CDR3 contains 13 residues. Trimming shortened V by 1 base and J by 10 bases, and 13 bases separated the two germline ends. Germline V gene lookup returns CDR1 SEHNR and CDR2 FQNEAQ (reference sequence). The full variable domain, its missing parts supplied by reference TRBV7-9 and TRBJ1-2, is DTGVSQNPRHKITKRGQNVTFRCDPISEHNRLYWYRQTLGQGPEFLTYFQNEAQLEKSRLLSDRFSAERPKGSFSTLEIQRTEQGDSAMYLCASSLGYRENYTFGSGTRLTVV.

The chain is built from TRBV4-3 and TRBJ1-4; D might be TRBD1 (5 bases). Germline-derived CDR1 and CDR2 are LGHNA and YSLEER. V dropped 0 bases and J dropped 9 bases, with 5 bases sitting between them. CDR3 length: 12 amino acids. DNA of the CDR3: TGCGCCAGCAGCCAAGAGGGGCAAAAACTGTTTTTT. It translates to CASSQEGQKLFF.

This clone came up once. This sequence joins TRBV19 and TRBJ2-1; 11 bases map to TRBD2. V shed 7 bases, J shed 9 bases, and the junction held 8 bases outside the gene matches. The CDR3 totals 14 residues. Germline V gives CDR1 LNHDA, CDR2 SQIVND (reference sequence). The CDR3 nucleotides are TGTGCCAGTATTCGGACTAGCGGGTATGGTGAGCAGTTCTTC. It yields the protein CASIRTSGYGEQFF.

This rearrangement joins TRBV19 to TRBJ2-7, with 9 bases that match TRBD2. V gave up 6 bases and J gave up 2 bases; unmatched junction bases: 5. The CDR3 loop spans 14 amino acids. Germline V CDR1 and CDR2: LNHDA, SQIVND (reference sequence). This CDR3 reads CASRKAGGAYEQYF. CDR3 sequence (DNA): TGTGCCAGTAGGAAAGCGGGAGGCGCCTACGAGCAGTACTTC.

This chain's CDR3 is CASSLDSGYQETQYF. CDR3 in DNA: TGTGCCAGCAGCTTGGATTCAGGCTACCAAGAGACCCAGTACTTC. The chain is built from TRBV5-6 and TRBJ2-5; D call uncertain. The CDR3 spans 15 residues. The V and J ends lost 0 bases and 0 bases respectively, with 9 bases between them. The V gene's germline CDR1 is SGHDT and CDR2 YYEEEE.